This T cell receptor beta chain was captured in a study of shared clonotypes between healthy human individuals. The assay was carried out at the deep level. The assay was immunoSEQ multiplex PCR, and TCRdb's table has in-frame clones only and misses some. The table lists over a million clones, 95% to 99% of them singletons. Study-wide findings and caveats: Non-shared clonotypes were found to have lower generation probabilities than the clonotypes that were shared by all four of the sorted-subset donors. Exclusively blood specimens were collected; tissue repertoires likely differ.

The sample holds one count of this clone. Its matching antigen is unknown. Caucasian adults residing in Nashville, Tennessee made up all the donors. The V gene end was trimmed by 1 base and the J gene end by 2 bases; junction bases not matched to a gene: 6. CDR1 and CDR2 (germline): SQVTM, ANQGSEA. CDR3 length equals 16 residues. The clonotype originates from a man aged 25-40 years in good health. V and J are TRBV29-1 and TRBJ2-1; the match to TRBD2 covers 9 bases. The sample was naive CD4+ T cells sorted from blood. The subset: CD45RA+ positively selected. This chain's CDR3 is CSVEVGTSSTYNEQFF. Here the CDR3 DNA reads TGCAGCGTTGAAGTAGGGACTAGCAGTACCTACAATGAGCAGTTCTTC.